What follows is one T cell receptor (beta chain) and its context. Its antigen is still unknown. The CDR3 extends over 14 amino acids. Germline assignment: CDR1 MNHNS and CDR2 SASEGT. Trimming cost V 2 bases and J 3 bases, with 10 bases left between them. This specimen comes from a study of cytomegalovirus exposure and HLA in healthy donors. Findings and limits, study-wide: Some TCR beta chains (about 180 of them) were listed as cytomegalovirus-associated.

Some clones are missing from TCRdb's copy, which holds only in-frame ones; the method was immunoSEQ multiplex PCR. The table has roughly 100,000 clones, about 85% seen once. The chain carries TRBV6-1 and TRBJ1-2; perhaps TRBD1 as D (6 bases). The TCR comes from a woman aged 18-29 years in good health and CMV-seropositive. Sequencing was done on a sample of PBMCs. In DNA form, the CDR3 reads TGTGCCAGCAGTGAACCCCCAGGGGACTATGGCTACACCTTC. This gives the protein CASSEPPGDYGYTF.